The clone carrying this T cell receptor beta chain was seen more than once but under ten times. Its antigen is not known. Sample time point: patch test 1, 2 weeks after DPC sensitization. As for treatment: therapeutic diphenylcyclopropenone sensitization with weekly scalp DPC. Blood collection happened ahead of applying each patch test. These data belong to a study of human T cells and chemical hapten exposure. Study context: The study enrolled mostly female patients with alopecia areata, totalis or universalis. It was small differences in pooled library volume that mainly caused per-sample TCR yields to vary. Overall study findings and caveats: Expanded TCRs produced significantly more large CDR3 similarity clusters than controls did.

TCRdb reanalysed the RACE reads using MiXCR and keeps one entry per CDR3 protein. The sample has 100,000 or so distinct CDR3 sequences, about 11% seen once. The CDR3 has 13 amino acids. V was trimmed by 5 bases and J by 3 bases, leaving 9 bases between them. Germline lookup yields CDR1 MGHRA and CDR2 YSYEKL. Sequenced material: whole blood, taken in connection with sensitization to the hapten diphenylcyclopropenone (DPC). This clonotype originated in a woman aged 40 to 55 with alopecia areata. Some clones in this sample may be carry-over from other donors' samples. The chain carries TRBV4-1 and TRBJ2-3, with D unclear. The CDR3 spells CASSFLGTDTQYF. The CDR3 DNA reads TGCGCCAGCAGCTTCTTGGGAACAGATACGCAGTATTTT.